The T cell receptor beta chain under discussion was sequenced for a study of T-cell reconstitution after alpha-beta-depleted transplantation in children. This clonotype was observed a handful of times. Unique molecular identifiers were incorporated into the prepared TCRbeta library. TCRdb fed the PCR reads into MiXCR, producing one record per CDR3 protein. The table shows 500,000 to 750,000 distinct CDR3 sequences, with 27% occurring only once. The CDR3 spans 14 residues. CDR1 and CDR2 from the germline V gene are SGHNT and YYREEE (reference sequence). The V gene lost 0 bases and the J gene lost 6 bases, with 11 bases spanning the gap.

This clonotype was obtained from a boy younger than two with Wiskott-Aldrich syndrome, due to receive a stem cell transplant. This chain uses TRBV5-4 with TRBJ2-3; no firm D call. The sequencing used PBMCs, collected before TCRalphabeta/CD19-depleted stem cell transplant. For the CDR3, the DNA is TGTGCCAGCAGCTTGGGGGCGGATGGGGATACGCAGTATTTT. Amino acids: CASSLGADGDTQYF.